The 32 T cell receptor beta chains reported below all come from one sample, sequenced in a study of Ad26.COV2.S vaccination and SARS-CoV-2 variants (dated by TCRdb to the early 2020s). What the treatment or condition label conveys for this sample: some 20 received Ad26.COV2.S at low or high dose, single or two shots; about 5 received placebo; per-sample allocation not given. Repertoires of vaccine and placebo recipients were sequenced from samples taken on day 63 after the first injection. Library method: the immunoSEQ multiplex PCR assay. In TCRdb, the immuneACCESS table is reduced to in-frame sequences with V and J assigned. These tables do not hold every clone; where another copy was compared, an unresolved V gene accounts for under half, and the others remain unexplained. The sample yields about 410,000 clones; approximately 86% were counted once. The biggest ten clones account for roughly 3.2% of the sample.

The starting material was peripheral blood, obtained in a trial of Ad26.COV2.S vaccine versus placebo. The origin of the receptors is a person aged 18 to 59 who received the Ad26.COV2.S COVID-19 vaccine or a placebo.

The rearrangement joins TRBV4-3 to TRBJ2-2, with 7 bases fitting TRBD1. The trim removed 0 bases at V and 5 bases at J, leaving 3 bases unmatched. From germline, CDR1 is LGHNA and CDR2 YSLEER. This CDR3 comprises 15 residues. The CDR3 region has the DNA TGCGCCAGCAGCCAAGATCGACAGGGAACCGGGGAGCTGTTTTTT. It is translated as CASSQDRQGTGELFF.

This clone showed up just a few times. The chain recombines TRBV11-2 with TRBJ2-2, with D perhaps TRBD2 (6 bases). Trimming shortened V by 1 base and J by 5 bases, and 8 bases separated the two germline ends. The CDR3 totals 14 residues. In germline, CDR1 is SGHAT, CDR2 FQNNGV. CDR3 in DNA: TGTGCCAGCAGCTTAGGGGGGGTTACCGGGGAGCTGTTTTTT. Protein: CASSLGGVTGELFF.

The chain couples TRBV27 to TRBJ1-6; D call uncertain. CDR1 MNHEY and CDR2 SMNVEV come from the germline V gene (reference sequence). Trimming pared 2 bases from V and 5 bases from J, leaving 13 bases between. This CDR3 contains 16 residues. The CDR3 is CASSLVRTPNNSPLHF. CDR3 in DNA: TGTGCCAGCAGTTTAGTCCGGACGCCAAATAATTCACCCCTCCACTTT.

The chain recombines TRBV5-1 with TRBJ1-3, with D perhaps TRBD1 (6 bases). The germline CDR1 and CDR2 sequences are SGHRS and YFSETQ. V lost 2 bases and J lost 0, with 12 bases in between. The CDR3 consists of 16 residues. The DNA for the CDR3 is TGCGCCAGCAGCTTCGGTGGACAGCACTCTGGAAACACCATATATTTT. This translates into CASSFGGQHSGNTIYF.

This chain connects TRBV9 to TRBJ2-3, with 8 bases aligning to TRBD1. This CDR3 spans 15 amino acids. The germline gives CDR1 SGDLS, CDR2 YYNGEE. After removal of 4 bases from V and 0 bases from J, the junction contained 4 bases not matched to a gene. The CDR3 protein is CASSPWTGSTDTQYF. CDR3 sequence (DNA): TGTGCCAGCAGCCCCTGGACAGGGAGCACAGATACGCAGTATTTT.

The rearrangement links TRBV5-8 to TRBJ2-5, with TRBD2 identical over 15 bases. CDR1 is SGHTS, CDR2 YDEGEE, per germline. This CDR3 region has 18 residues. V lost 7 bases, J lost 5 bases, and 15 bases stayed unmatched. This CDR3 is CASQGLAGGSVKLETQYF. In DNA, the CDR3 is TGTGCCAGCCAGGGACTAGCGGGGGGTTCGGTAAAGCTGGAGACCCAGTACTTC. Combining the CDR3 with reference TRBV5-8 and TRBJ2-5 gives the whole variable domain EAGVTQSPTHLIKTRGQQATLRCSPISGHTSVYWYQQALGLGLQFLLWYDEGEERNRGNFPPRFSGRQFPNYSSELNVNALELEDSALYLCASQGLAGGSVKLETQYFGPGTRLLVL.

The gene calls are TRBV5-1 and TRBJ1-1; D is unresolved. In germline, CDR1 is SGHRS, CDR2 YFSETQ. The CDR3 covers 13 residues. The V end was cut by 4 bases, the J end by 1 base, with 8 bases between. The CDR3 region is CASSTEANTEAFF. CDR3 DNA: TGCGCCAGCAGCACCGAGGCGAACACTGAAGCTTTCTTT.

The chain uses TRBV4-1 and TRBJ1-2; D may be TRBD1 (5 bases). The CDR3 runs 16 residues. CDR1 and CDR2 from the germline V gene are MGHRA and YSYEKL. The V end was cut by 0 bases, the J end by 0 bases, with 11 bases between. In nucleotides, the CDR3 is TGCGCCAGCAGCCAAGATTCGGACAAAGCTAACTATGGCTACACCTTC. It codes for CASSQDSDKANYGYTF.

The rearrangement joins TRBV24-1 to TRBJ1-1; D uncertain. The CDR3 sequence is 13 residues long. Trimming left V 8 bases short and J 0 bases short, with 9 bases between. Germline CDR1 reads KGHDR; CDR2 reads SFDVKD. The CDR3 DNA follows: TGTGCCACCACCAGTTTCATGAACACTGAAGCTTTCTTT. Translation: CATTSFMNTEAFF.

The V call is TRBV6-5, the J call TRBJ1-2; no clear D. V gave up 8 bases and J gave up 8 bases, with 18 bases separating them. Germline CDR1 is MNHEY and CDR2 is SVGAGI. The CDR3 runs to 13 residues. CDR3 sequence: CASQPNEFFGYTF. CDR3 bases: TGTGCCAGCCAGCCAAATGAGTTTTTCGGCTACACCTTC.

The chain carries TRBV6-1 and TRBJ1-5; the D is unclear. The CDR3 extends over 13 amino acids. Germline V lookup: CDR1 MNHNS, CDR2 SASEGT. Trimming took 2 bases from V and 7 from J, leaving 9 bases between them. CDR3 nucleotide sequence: TGTGCCAGCAGTGAAAGGGTTAAACAGCCCCAGCATTTT. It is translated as CASSERVKQPQHF.

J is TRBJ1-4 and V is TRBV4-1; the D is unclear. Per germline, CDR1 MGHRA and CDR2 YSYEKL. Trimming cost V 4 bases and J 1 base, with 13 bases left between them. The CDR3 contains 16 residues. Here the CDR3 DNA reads TGCGCCAGCAGCCCGGGGTTTGGGAGAACTAATGAAAAACTGTTTTTT. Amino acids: CASSPGFGRTNEKLFF.

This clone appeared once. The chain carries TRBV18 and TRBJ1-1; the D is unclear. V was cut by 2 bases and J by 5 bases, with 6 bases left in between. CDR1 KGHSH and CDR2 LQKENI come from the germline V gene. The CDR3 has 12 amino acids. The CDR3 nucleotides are TGTGCCAGCTCACCAGGGAATACTGAAGCTTTCTTT. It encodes CASSPGNTEAFF.

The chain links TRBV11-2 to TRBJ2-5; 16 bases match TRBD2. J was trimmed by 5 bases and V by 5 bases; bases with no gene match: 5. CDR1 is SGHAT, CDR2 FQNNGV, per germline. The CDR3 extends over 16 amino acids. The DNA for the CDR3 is TGTGCCAGCAGCCCGGGACTAGCGGGGGGGTATGAGACCCAGTACTTC. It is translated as CASSPGLAGGYETQYF.

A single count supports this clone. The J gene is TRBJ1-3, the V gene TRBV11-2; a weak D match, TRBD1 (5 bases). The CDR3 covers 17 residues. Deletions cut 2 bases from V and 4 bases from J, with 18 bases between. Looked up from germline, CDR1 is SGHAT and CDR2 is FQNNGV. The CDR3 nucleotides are TGTGCCAGCAGCTTACATGGGGCATCCTTATCCGGAAACACCATATATTTT. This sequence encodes CASSLHGASLSGNTIYF.

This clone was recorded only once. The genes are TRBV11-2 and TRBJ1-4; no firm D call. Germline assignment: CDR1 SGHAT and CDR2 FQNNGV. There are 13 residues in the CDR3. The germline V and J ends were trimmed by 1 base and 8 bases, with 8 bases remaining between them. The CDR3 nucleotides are TGTGCCAGCAGCTTAGGTCCCCGAGAAAAACTGTTTTTT. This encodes CASSLGPREKLFF.

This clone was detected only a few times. The CDR3 nucleotides read TGTGCCAGCAGCATATGGACAGGGGGCGGCAATCAGCCCCAGCATTTT. This codes for CASSIWTGGGNQPQHF. This chain uses TRBV7-2 with TRBJ1-5, with 11 bases that match TRBD1. Trimming cost V 5 bases and J 2 bases; bases outside gene matches: 5. The CDR3 sequence is 16 residues long. Germline V gene lookup returns CDR1 SGHTA and CDR2 FQGNSA.

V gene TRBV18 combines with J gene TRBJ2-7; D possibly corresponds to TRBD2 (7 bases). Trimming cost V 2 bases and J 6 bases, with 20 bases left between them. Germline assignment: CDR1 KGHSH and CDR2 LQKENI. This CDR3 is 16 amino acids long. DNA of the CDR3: TGTGCCAGCTCACCAAATTGGGCGGGGGCGCTGGCCGAGCAGTACTTC. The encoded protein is CASSPNWAGALAEQYF.

The CDR3, as DNA: TGTGCCAGTAGTATAAACAGCTTGAACACTGAAGCTTTCTTT. Translated, it gives CASSINSLNTEAFF. This chain uses TRBV19 with TRBJ1-1; D not resolved. The CDR3 runs to 14 residues. With 2 bases removed from V and 0 bases from J, the gap between germline ends came to 7 bases. Germline V CDR1 and CDR2: LNHDA, SQIVND (reference sequence). The entire variable domain, with the rest obtained from reference TRBV19 and TRBJ1-1, is as follows: DGGITQSPKYLFRKEGQNVTLSCEQNLNHDAMYWYRQDPGQGLRLIYYSQIVNDFQKGDIAEGYSVSREKKESFPLTVTSAQKNPTAFYLCASSINSLNTEAFFGQGTRLTVV.

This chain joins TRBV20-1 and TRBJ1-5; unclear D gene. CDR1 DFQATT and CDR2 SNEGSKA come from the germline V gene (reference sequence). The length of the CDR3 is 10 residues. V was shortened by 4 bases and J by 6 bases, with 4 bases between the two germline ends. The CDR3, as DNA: TGCAGTGCTAAGGGTCAGCCCCAGCATTTT. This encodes CSAKGQPQHF.

The CDR3 here is CASRHSGGQYGYTF. The CDR3 DNA follows: TGTGCCAGTCGCCATAGCGGGGGTCAGTATGGCTACACCTTC. The rearrangement uses TRBV19 and TRBJ1-2, with D perhaps matching TRBD1 (5 bases). There are 14 residues in the CDR3. V was trimmed by 8 bases and J by 5 bases, leaving 18 bases between them. Germline V CDR1 and CDR2: LNHDA, SQIVND (reference sequence).

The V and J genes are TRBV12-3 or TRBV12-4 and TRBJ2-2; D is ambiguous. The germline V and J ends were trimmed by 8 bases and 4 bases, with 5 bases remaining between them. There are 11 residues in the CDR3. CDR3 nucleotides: TGTGCCAGCTTGGGCACCGGGGAGCTGTTTTTT. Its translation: CASLGTGELFF.

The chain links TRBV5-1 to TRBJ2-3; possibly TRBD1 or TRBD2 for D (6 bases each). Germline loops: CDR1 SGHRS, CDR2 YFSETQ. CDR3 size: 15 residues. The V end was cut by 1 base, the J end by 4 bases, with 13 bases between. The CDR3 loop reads CASSLRGAGADTQYF. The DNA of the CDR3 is TGCGCCAGCAGCTTGAGGGGGGCCGGGGCAGATACGCAGTATTTT.

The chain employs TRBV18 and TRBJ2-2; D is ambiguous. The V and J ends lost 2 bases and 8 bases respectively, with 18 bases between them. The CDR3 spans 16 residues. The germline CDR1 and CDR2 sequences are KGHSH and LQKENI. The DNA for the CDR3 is TGTGCCAGCTCACCATCTCCGGGTCCAGGAGTGGGGGAGCTGTTTTTT. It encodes CASSPSPGPGVGELFF.

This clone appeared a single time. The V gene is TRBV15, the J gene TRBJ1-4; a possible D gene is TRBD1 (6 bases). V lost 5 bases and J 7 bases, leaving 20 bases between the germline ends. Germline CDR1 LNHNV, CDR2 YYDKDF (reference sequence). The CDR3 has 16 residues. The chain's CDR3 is CATSGITGSDGEKLFF. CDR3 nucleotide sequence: TGTGCCACCAGCGGGATCACAGGGAGCGATGGTGAAAAACTGTTTTTT. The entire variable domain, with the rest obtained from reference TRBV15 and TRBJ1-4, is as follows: DAMVIQNPRYQVTQFGKPVTLSCSQTLNHNVMYWYQQKSSQAPKLLFHYYDKDFNNEADTPDNFQSRRPNTSFCFLDIRSPGLGDTAMYLCATSGITGSDGEKLFFGSGTQLSVL.

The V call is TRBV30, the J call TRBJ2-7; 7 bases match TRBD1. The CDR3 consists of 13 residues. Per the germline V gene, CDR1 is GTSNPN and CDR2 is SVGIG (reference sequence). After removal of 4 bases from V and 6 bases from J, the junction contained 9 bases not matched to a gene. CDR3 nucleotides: TGTGCCTGGACAGGGGGAATCAGCGCCGAGCAGTACTTC. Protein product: CAWTGGISAEQYF.

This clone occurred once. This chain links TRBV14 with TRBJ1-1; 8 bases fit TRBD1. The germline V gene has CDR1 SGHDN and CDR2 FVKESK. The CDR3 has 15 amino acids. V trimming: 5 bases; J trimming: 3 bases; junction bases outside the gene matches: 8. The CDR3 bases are TGTGCCAGCAGCAAAACGACAGGGGAGGACACTGAAGCTTTCTTT. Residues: CASSKTTGEDTEAFF. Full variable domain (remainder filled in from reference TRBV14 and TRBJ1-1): EAGVTQFPSHSVIEKGQTVTLRCDPISGHDNLYWYRRVMGKEIKFLLHFVKESKQDESGMPNNRFLAERTGGTYSTLKVQPAELEDSGVYFCASSKTTGEDTEAFFGQGTRLTVV.

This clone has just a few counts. CDR3 protein: CASTILATGQPQHF. Here the CDR3 DNA reads TGTGCCAGCACCATCCTCGCCACGGGTCAGCCCCAGCATTTT. The J gene is TRBJ1-5, the V gene TRBV28; no reliable D call. CDR3 size: 14 residues. The V end was cut by 7 bases, the J end by 6 bases, with 16 bases between. Germline-derived CDR1 and CDR2 are MDHEN and SYDVKM.

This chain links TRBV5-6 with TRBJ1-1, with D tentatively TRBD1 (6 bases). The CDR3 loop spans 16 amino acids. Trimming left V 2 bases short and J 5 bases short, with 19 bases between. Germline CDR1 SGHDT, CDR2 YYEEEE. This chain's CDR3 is CASSFGTSLLWTEAFF. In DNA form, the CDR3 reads TGTGCCAGCAGCTTCGGGACAAGCCTCTTGTGGACTGAAGCTTTCTTT.

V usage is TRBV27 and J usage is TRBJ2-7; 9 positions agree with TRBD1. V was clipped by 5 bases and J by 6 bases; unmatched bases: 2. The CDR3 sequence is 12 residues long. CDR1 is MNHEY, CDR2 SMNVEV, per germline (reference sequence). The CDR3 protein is CASSAQGAEQYF. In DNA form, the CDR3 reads TGTGCCAGCAGTGCACAGGGGGCCGAGCAGTACTTC.

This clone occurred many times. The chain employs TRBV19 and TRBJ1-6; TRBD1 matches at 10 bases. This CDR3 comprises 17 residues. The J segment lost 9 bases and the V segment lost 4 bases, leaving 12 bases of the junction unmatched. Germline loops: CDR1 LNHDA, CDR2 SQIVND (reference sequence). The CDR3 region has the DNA TGTGCCAGTAGTAACTCTAGAGGACAGGGGGGTGGTTCACCCCTCCACTTT. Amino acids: CASSNSRGQGGGSPLHF. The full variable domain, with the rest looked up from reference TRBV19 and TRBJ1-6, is DGGITQSPKYLFRKEGQNVTLSCEQNLNHDAMYWYRQDPGQGLRLIYYSQIVNDFQKGDIAEGYSVSREKKESFPLTVTSAQKNPTAFYLCASSNSRGQGGGSPLHFGNGTRLTVT.

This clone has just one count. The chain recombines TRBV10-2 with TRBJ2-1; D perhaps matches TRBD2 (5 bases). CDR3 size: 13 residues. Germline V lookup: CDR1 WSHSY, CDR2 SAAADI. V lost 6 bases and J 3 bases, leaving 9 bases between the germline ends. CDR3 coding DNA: TGCGCCAGCAGATCCGGGAACTACAATGAGCAGTTCTTC. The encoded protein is CASRSGNYNEQFF.